Presented here are 7 T cell receptor beta chains from one specimen sequenced in a study of brain T cells in children with intractable seizures. Profiling relied on immunoSEQ multiplex PCR, and the TCRdb table lists in-frame clones only, not all of them. Altogether some 62,000 clones are present, approximately 95% being singletons, with the ten largest covering 0.35% to 0.4%. Sequencing used peripheral blood, obtained at surgery. Every receptor here comes from a boy less than two years old with focal cortical dysplasia and intractable seizures.

The chain combines TRBV7-2 with TRBJ2-1, with 12 bases identical to TRBD2. Trimming removed 3 bases from V and 5 bases from J; junction bases left unmatched: 14. The CDR3 is 19 residues long. Germline V gene data show CDR1 as SGHTA and CDR2 as FQGNSA. DNA for the CDR3: TGTGCCAGCAGCTTTTCTCCAAGGCTAGCGGGAGGGATAAACAATGAGCAGTTCTTC. The encoded protein is CASSFSPRLAGGINNEQFF.

As for this clone: Mismatch with germline at one junction end may stem from a read error. The chain is built from TRBV15 and TRBJ1-5, with D perhaps TRBD1 (5 bases). The CDR3 loop spans 16 amino acids. The germline CDR1 and CDR2 sequences are LNHNV and YYDKDF (reference sequence). The CDR3 sequence is CATNRAGTGLMWPQHF. The CDR3 region has the DNA TGTGCCACCAACAGAGCCGGGACCGGGTTAATGTGGCCCCAGCATTTT.

The rearrangement uses TRBV28 and TRBJ2-7; D tentatively reads TRBD1 or TRBD2 (5 bases each). CDR1 is MDHEN and CDR2 is SYDVKM in the germline V gene. V lost 3 bases to trimming and J lost 1 base, with 10 bases between them. The CDR3 loop spans 14 amino acids. CDR3 loop: CASSLRGPSYEQYF. The DNA for the CDR3 is TGTGCCAGCAGTTTGAGGGGCCCGTCCTACGAGCAGTACTTC.

Here the CDR3 DNA reads TGTGCCAGCAGTTTCCGTTGGGCGGACCAGTACTTC. Its protein product is CASSFRWADQYF. The genes are TRBV28 and TRBJ2-5; D is uncertain. Germline V CDR1 and CDR2: MDHEN, SYDVKM. V was shortened by 3 bases and J by 10 bases, with 12 bases between the two germline ends. This CDR3 is built from 12 residues.

The chain uses TRBV3-1 (or the pseudogene TRBV3-2) and TRBJ2-1, with D maybe TRBD2 (7 bases). The V gene lost 5 bases and the J gene lost 1 base, with 18 bases spanning the gap. The length of the CDR3 is 17 residues. CDR1 is LGHDT, CDR2 YNNKEL, per germline (reference sequence). The CDR3 sequence is CASSGYRGGRSYNEQFF. The CDR3 DNA reads TGTGCCAGCAGCGGTTATAGGGGGGGTAGGTCCTACAATGAGCAGTTCTTC.

V and J are TRBV5-1 and TRBJ2-1; D is ambiguous. This CDR3 has 16 amino acids. CDR1 and CDR2 from the germline V gene are SGHRS and YFSETQ. V lost 0 bases to trimming and J lost 0 bases, with 10 bases between them. The CDR3 nucleotides read TGCGCCAGCAGCTTGGTTGCGTCCAGCTCCTACAATGAGCAGTTCTTC. Protein product: CASSLVASSSYNEQFF.

This clone was seen just once. The sample carries other DNA sequences with the same CDR3. The genes are TRBV28 and TRBJ1-1; unclear D gene. CDR1 is MDHEN and CDR2 is SYDVKM in the germline V gene. The ends were cut back, 2 bases at V and 2 bases at J, with 3 bases in the middle. This CDR3 has 12 amino acids. The CDR3 spells CASSLGNTEAFF. The CDR3 nucleotides read TGTGCCAGCAGTTTAGGTAACACTGAAGCTTTCTTT.